Below are 30 T cell receptor beta chains sequenced from a single sample in a study of shared clonotypes between healthy human individuals. Cells designated naive CD8 were CD45RO-negative and were positively selected for CCR7, with terminally differentiated effector memory CD45RA+ cells excluded. Assay: immunoSEQ multiplex PCR; the TCRdb copy retains only in-frame clones and omits some. The sample yields around 2,000,000 clones, 93% seen once. Sequencing was done on a sample of naive CD8+ T cells from PBMCs. The origin of the receptors is a young man in good health. Some clones in this sample may be carry-over from other donors' samples.

The chain has TRBV28 and TRBJ1-2; 8 nucleotides agree with TRBD1. V was pared by 3 bases and J by 7 bases, with 13 bases of the junction left unmatched. The CDR3 is 16 residues long. The germline V gene encodes CDR1 MDHEN and CDR2 SYDVKM. The CDR3, as DNA: TGTGCCAGCAGTTTGTTGCAGCGCGGACAGGGCGGTGGCTACACCTTC. It translates to CASSLLQRGQGGGYTF.

This clone was seen once. The J gene is TRBJ2-1, the V gene TRBV7-9; D unclear. Germline V gene sequence: CDR1 SEHNR, CDR2 FQNEAQ (reference sequence). V gave up 5 bases and J gave up 6 bases, with 11 bases separating them. This CDR3 has 13 amino acids. The CDR3, as DNA: TGTGCCAGCAGCCTTCCCCCTGGCAATGAGCAGTTCTTC. This gives the protein CASSLPPGNEQFF.

The gene calls are TRBV15 and TRBJ2-5; TRBD2 aligns across 7 bases. The V gene end was trimmed by 3 bases and the J gene end by 3 bases; junction bases not matched to a gene: 10. CDR1 is LNHNV, CDR2 YYDKDF, per germline (reference sequence). CDR3 length: 16 residues. DNA for the CDR3: TGTGCCACCAGCAGTCCGACAGCCGGGGGGAAAGAGACCCAGTACTTC. Encoded protein: CATSSPTAGGKETQYF. Full variable domain (outside the CDR3, taken from reference TRBV15 and TRBJ2-5): DAMVIQNPRYQVTQFGKPVTLSCSQTLNHNVMYWYQQKSSQAPKLLFHYYDKDFNNEADTPDNFQSRRPNTSFCFLDIRSPGLGDTAMYLCATSSPTAGGKETQYFGPGTRLLVL.

The chain links TRBV14 to TRBJ1-3, with TRBD1 as a possible D gene (6 bases). CDR3 length: 17 amino acids. V gave up 0 bases and J gave up 3 bases, with 15 bases separating them. The germline gives CDR1 SGHDN, CDR2 FVKESK. CDR3 protein: CASSQDHAGTFGNTIYF. The CDR3 region has the DNA TGTGCCAGCAGCCAAGACCACGCAGGGACATTTGGAAACACCATATATTTT. The whole variable domain, filled in from reference TRBV14 and TRBJ1-3, reads EAGVTQFPSHSVIEKGQTVTLRCDPISGHDNLYWYRRVMGKEIKFLLHFVKESKQDESGMPNNRFLAERTGGTYSTLKVQPAELEDSGVYFCASSQDHAGTFGNTIYFGEGSWLTVV.

The chain is built from TRBV29-1 and TRBJ2-7, with 8 bases matching TRBD2. Germline assignment: CDR1 SQVTM and CDR2 ANQGSEA. The trim removed 7 bases at V and 2 bases at J, leaving 7 bases unmatched. The CDR3 is made up of 13 amino acids. The CDR3 DNA sequence: TGCAGCGCCCGGGAGGGGACCACCTACGAGCAGTACTTC. Translated, it gives CSAREGTTYEQYF.

The chain recombines TRBV11-1 with TRBJ1-1; D is ambiguous. With 0 bases removed from V and 1 base from J, the gap between germline ends came to 6 bases. This CDR3 is built from 14 residues. Germline CDR1 SGHAT, CDR2 FQDESV (reference sequence). CDR3 sequence: CASSLAGENTEAFF. Here the CDR3 DNA reads TGTGCCAGCAGCTTAGCTGGAGAGAACACTGAAGCTTTCTTT.

The gene calls are TRBV19 and TRBJ1-1; D gene unclear. Germline lookup yields CDR1 LNHDA and CDR2 SQIVND (reference sequence). The CDR3 extends over 14 amino acids. V lost 5 bases and J lost 1, with 11 bases in between. The CDR3 bases are TGTGCCAGTAGTCCCGAGGTGAGGAACACTGAAGCTTTCTTT. Its translation: CASSPEVRNTEAFF. Drawing the rest from reference TRBV19 and TRBJ1-1, the complete variable domain is DGGITQSPKYLFRKEGQNVTLSCEQNLNHDAMYWYRQDPGQGLRLIYYSQIVNDFQKGDIAEGYSVSREKKESFPLTVTSAQKNPTAFYLCASSPEVRNTEAFFGQGTRLTVV.

This clone came up once. This chain uses TRBV30 with TRBJ1-3, with TRBD1 matching 7 bases. Unmatched junction bases numbered 2, after V lost 4 bases and J lost 2 bases. The V gene's germline CDR1 is GTSNPN and CDR2 SVGIG (reference sequence). The CDR3 is 13 amino acids. As DNA, the CDR3 is TGTGCCTGGATCAGGGGGACTGGAAACACCATATATTTT. This sequence encodes CAWIRGTGNTIYF.

The V and J genes are TRBV2 and TRBJ2-6; 12 nucleotides match TRBD1. V lost 4 bases, J lost 1 base, and 11 bases stayed unmatched. The germline V gene encodes CDR1 SNHLY and CDR2 FYNNEI. The CDR3 is 20 residues long. The CDR3 protein is CASSAGTGGPWKSGANVLTF. DNA of the CDR3: TGTGCCAGCAGTGCCGGGACAGGGGGCCCTTGGAAATCTGGGGCCAACGTCCTGACTTTC.

This clone was seen just once. The V gene is TRBV6-5, the J gene TRBJ2-5, with no clear D. V was shortened by 2 bases and J by 6 bases, with 10 bases between the two germline ends. The CDR3 has 13 residues. Germline-derived CDR1 and CDR2 are MNHEY and SVGAGI. CDR3 bases: TGTGCCAGCAGTTACGGTGTCGGAAAGACCCAGTACTTC. Its protein product is CASSYGVGKTQYF.

The chain combines TRBV2 with TRBJ2-3; D is ambiguous. The V and J ends lost 4 bases and 1 base respectively, with 6 bases between them. CDR1 is SNHLY, CDR2 FYNNEI, per germline. There are 13 residues in the CDR3. As DNA, the CDR3 is TGTGCCAGCAGTGGACAAGGCACAGATACGCAGTATTTT. Translated: CASSGQGTDTQYF.

CDR3 sequence reads: CASSLQGFFGYEQYF. Here the CDR3 DNA reads TGTGCCAGCAGTCTCCAAGGTTTCTTCGGCTACGAGCAGTACTTC. The chain recombines TRBV27 with TRBJ2-7, with unresolved D. The germline CDR1 and CDR2 sequences are MNHEY and SMNVEV (reference sequence). The CDR3 extends over 15 amino acids. Trimming took 5 bases from V and 3 from J, leaving 17 bases between them.

The rearrangement links TRBV27 to TRBJ1-1, with D possibly matching TRBD1 (5 bases). This CDR3 contains 16 residues. CDR1 and CDR2 (germline): MNHEY, SMNVEV (reference sequence). The V end was cut by 4 bases, the J end by 3 bases, with 18 bases between. The CDR3 DNA is TGTGCCAGCAGTTGGGGCAATCGGGGCGAGGACACTGAAGCTTTCTTT. It encodes CASSWGNRGEDTEAFF.

The chain joins TRBV7-9 to TRBJ2-1; the match to TRBD2 covers 15 bases. This CDR3 is built from 17 residues. Germline V lookup: CDR1 SEHNR, CDR2 FQNEAQ (reference sequence). Trimming removed 5 bases from V and 9 bases from J; junction bases left unmatched: 11. CDR3 sequence: CASSHPLGTSGGREQFF. In nucleotides, the CDR3 is TGTGCCAGCAGCCACCCCCTCGGGACTAGCGGGGGGCGTGAGCAGTTCTTC. Variable domain in full (rest from reference TRBV7-9 and TRBJ2-1): DTGVSQNPRHKITKRGQNVTFRCDPISEHNRLYWYRQTLGQGPEFLTYFQNEAQLEKSRLLSDRFSAERPKGSFSTLEIQRTEQGDSAMYLCASSHPLGTSGGREQFFGPGTRLTVL.

The chain is built from TRBV5-4 and TRBJ2-7, with 9 bases aligning to TRBD1. Per the germline V gene, CDR1 is SGHNT and CDR2 is YYREEE (reference sequence). V lost 4 bases, J lost 3 bases, and 8 bases stayed unmatched. This CDR3 region has 15 residues. The CDR3 coding sequence is TGTGCCAGCAGCCCGCCGGGACAGGGTGGCTACGAGCAGTACTTC. The encoded protein is CASSPPGQGGYEQYF.

A word on this clone: Distinct nucleotide sequences in the sample also encode this CDR3. The rearrangement links TRBV28 to TRBJ2-7, with no clear D. The V gene's germline CDR1 is MDHEN and CDR2 SYDVKM. The CDR3 runs to 14 residues. V shed 2 bases and J shed 0 bases, with 8 bases lying between them. Here the CDR3 DNA reads TGTGCCAGCAGTTTAACGGGCGGCTCCTACGAGCAGTACTTC. It translates to CASSLTGGSYEQYF.

On this clone: The same CDR3 arises from other DNA sequences in this sample as well. V and J are TRBV2 and TRBJ2-7; D is unresolved. Germline V CDR1 and CDR2: SNHLY, FYNNEI. V was clipped by 4 bases and J by 3 bases, with 4 bases between them. CDR3 length: 11 residues. CDR3: CASSGGYEQYF. The CDR3 nucleotides are TGTGCCAGCAGTGGGGGCTACGAGCAGTACTTC.

This rearrangement joins TRBV27 to TRBJ2-3; 11 nucleotides agree with TRBD2. J was trimmed by 0 bases and V by 5 bases; bases with no gene match: 4. Germline V gene data show CDR1 as MNHEY and CDR2 as SMNVEV (reference sequence). The CDR3 extends over 16 amino acids. The CDR3 DNA is TGTGCCAGCAGTCAATTAGCGGGAGGGAGCACAGATACGCAGTATTTT. Translation: CASSQLAGGSTDTQYF.

The chain uses TRBV6-1 and TRBJ2-7; TRBD2 aligns across 12 bases. CDR1 and CDR2 (germline): MNHNS, SASEGT. Unmatched junction bases numbered 5, after V lost 6 bases and J lost 2 bases. This CDR3 contains 15 residues. The CDR3 loop reads CASSDGLAGPYEQYF. The CDR3 coding sequence is TGTGCCAGCAGCGACGGACTAGCGGGACCCTACGAGCAGTACTTC.

This chain links TRBV9 with TRBJ2-7; D is undetermined. CDR3 length equals 12 residues. Germline-derived CDR1 and CDR2 are SGDLS and YYNGEE. V lost 3 bases and J 6 bases, leaving 10 bases between the germline ends. CDR3 coding DNA: TGTGCCAGCAGCGACCCCGTTTCCGAGCAGTACTTC. Amino acid sequence: CASSDPVSEQYF.

As for this clone: This sample also contains other DNA sequences that code for the same CDR3. The genes are TRBV27 and TRBJ2-7; 8 bases align to TRBD1. The CDR3 consists of 14 residues. Looked up from germline, CDR1 is MNHEY and CDR2 is SMNVEV (reference sequence). The V gene end was trimmed by 3 bases and the J gene end by 5 bases; junction bases not matched to a gene: 6. CDR3 loop: CASSFQGAPHEQYF. The CDR3 nucleotides are TGTGCCAGCAGTTTTCAGGGGGCTCCCCACGAGCAGTACTTC.

The genes are TRBV6-5 and TRBJ2-1; TRBD2 matches 8 bases. The CDR3 consists of 16 residues. Germline loops: CDR1 MNHEY, CDR2 SVGAGI. V was clipped by 0 bases and J by 2 bases; unmatched bases: 3. The CDR3 is CASSYSVREAYNEQFF. Here the CDR3 DNA reads TGTGCCAGCAGTTACTCGGTGCGGGAGGCCTACAATGAGCAGTTCTTC.

The gene calls are TRBV11-2 and TRBJ1-1; D remains ambiguous. Germline loops: CDR1 SGHAT, CDR2 FQNNGV. The CDR3 runs to 15 residues. Trimming shortened V by 0 bases and J by 2 bases, and 10 bases separated the two germline ends. CDR3 amino acids: CASSLDRLLNTEAFF. The CDR3 coding sequence is TGTGCCAGCAGCTTAGATAGACTGCTCAACACTGAAGCTTTCTTT.

The gene calls are TRBV5-6 and TRBJ1-2, with D maybe TRBD1 (6 bases). CDR3 size: 14 residues. The V end lost 0 bases, the J end lost 8 bases, and 14 bases lay between the germline ends. Germline CDR1 SGHDT, CDR2 YYEEEE. The CDR3 bases are TGTGCCAGCAGCTTGGGGGGCCGGGGGGCCGGCTACACCTTC. It encodes CASSLGGRGAGYTF. The full variable domain, completed using reference TRBV5-6 and TRBJ1-2, is DAGVTQSPTHLIKTRGQQVTLRCSPKSGHDTVSWYQQALGQGPQFIFQYYEEEERQRGNFPDRFSGHQFPNYSSELNVNALLLGDSALYLCASSLGGRGAGYTFGSGTRLTVV.

J is TRBJ2-7 and V is TRBV15, with D tentatively TRBD1 (5 bases). CDR1 is LNHNV, CDR2 YYDKDF, per germline (reference sequence). The CDR3 contains 15 residues. The V end lost 0 bases, the J end lost 5 bases, and 14 bases lay between the germline ends. The CDR3 nucleotides read TGTGCCACCAGCAGAGATCGGGCAGGGCAGGACGAGCAGTACTTC. As protein: CATSRDRAGQDEQYF. Based on the CDR3 plus reference TRBV15 and TRBJ2-7, the full variable domain is DAMVIQNPRYQVTQFGKPVTLSCSQTLNHNVMYWYQQKSSQAPKLLFHYYDKDFNNEADTPDNFQSRRPNTSFCFLDIRSPGLGDTAMYLCATSRDRAGQDEQYFGPGTRLTVT.

This chain links TRBV6-6 with TRBJ2-1, with D perhaps TRBD1 (6 bases). V was trimmed by 0 bases and J by 12 bases, leaving 12 bases between them. The germline CDR1 and CDR2 sequences are MNHNY and SVGAGI (reference sequence). This CDR3 contains 13 residues. CDR3 residues: CASSYSPDSPQFF. Here the CDR3 DNA reads TGTGCCAGCAGTTACTCTCCGGACAGCCCGCAGTTCTTC.

The rearrangement joins TRBV7-9 to TRBJ2-1; D is uncertain. This CDR3 region has 16 residues. Germline V gene sequence: CDR1 SEHNR, CDR2 FQNEAQ (reference sequence). Trimming shortened V by 0 bases and J by 8 bases, and 17 bases separated the two germline ends. The DNA for the CDR3 is TGTGCCAGCAGCTTAGCGGTCTTCTACTCTCGATATGAGCAGTTCTTC. Translated, it gives CASSLAVFYSRYEQFF. Complete variable domain (other parts from reference TRBV7-9 and TRBJ2-1): DTGVSQNPRHKITKRGQNVTFRCDPISEHNRLYWYRQTLGQGPEFLTYFQNEAQLEKSRLLSDRFSAERPKGSFSTLEIQRTEQGDSAMYLCASSLAVFYSRYEQFFGPGTRLTVL.

The V gene is TRBV6-1, the J gene TRBJ2-7; D remains ambiguous. V lost 5 bases, J lost 3 bases, and 11 bases lay in between. This CDR3 has 13 amino acids. From germline, CDR1 is MNHNS and CDR2 SASEGT. In DNA, the CDR3 is TGTGCCAGCAGTTATCGACCGGTCTACGAGCAGTACTTC. It yields the protein CASSYRPVYEQYF.

As to this clone: This specimen includes other DNA sequences encoding the same CDR3. V and J are TRBV28 and TRBJ2-7, with D hard to call. The CDR3 consists of 11 residues. V lost 3 bases, J lost 7 bases, and 7 bases lay in between. The germline CDR1 and CDR2 sequences are MDHEN and SYDVKM. The chain's CDR3 is CASSFMGEQYF. CDR3 nucleotides: TGTGCCAGCAGTTTTATGGGTGAGCAGTACTTC. Full variable domain (outside the CDR3, taken from reference TRBV28 and TRBJ2-7): DVKVTQSSRYLVKRTGEKVFLECVQDMDHENMFWYRQDPGLGLRLIYFSYDVKMKEKGDIPEGYSVSREKKERFSLILESASTNQTSMYLCASSFMGEQYFGPGTRLTVT.

This chain joins TRBV28 and TRBJ1-1; tentatively, D is TRBD1 (6 bases). CDR3 length equals 15 residues. CDR1 and CDR2 from the germline V gene are MDHEN and SYDVKM. Trimming took off 3 bases at V and 7 bases at J, with 18 bases between the two ends. CDR3 in amino acids: CASSFPSGTSNEAFF. As DNA, the CDR3 is TGTGCCAGCAGTTTCCCGTCCGGGACATCGAATGAAGCTTTCTTT.